A single sample gave rise to the 14 T cell receptor beta chains below, sequenced in a study of blood T cells in healthy people across ages. Alongside a J-beta primer mix, a sample-barcoded 5' primer served in a second PCR lasting about 7 to 11 cycles. From the 5' RACE reads, TCRdb called clonotypes with MiXCR, one entry per CDR3 protein. The sample lists 1 million or so distinct CDR3 sequences; less than 50% were seen once. The specimen sequenced was blood. These receptors were taken from a woman aged 55-75 years in good health.

The V call is TRBV27, the J call TRBJ1-2, with 7 positions matching TRBD1. The CDR3 sequence is 17 residues long. The J segment lost 0 bases and the V segment lost 5 bases, leaving 12 bases of the junction unmatched. Germline assignment: CDR1 MNHEY and CDR2 SMNVEV (reference sequence). The DNA for the CDR3 is TGTGCCAGCAGTCCGTACAGGGGTGGGATAGCTAACTATGGCTACACCTTC. Protein: CASSPYRGGIANYGYTF.

This chain joins TRBV13 and TRBJ2-7; D uncertain. Germline V gene data show CDR1 as PRHDT and CDR2 as FYEKMQ (reference sequence). V lost 2 bases to trimming and J lost 2 bases, with 10 bases between them. The CDR3 spans 14 residues. In DNA form, the CDR3 reads TGTGCCAGCAGCTTACGCTGGGGTGCCTACGAGCAGTACTTC. This gives the protein CASSLRWGAYEQYF.

The rearrangement links TRBV7-8 to TRBJ2-5, with unresolved D. V was cut by 8 bases and J by 3 bases, with 10 bases left in between. The CDR3 runs 12 residues. Looked up from germline, CDR1 is SGHVS and CDR2 is FQNEAQ. This CDR3 reads CASAPWEETQYF. The DNA of the CDR3 is TGTGCCAGCGCTCCATGGGAAGAGACCCAGTACTTC.

The CDR3 region is CASSSPRLAGRAYEQYF. CDR3 DNA: TGTGCCAGCAGTTCCCCCCGACTAGCGGGAAGGGCCTACGAGCAGTACTTC. The chain joins TRBV28 to TRBJ2-7, with TRBD2 matching over 11 bases. Unmatched junction bases numbered 10, after V lost 4 bases and J lost 2 bases. The CDR3 totals 17 residues. The germline gives CDR1 MDHEN, CDR2 SYDVKM.

The rearrangement links TRBV2 to TRBJ1-2; D uncertain. Germline lookup yields CDR1 SNHLY and CDR2 FYNNEI. V was cut by 4 bases and J by 0 bases, with 12 bases left in between. There are 15 residues in the CDR3. CDR3 DNA: TGTGCCAGCAGTGCGGACGGTATAGCTAACTATGGCTACACCTTC. Translation gives CASSADGIANYGYTF.

This clonotype was seen a single time. The CDR3 coding sequence is TGTGCCAGCTGGGCTAGGACTCCTAGCTCCTACGAGCAGTACTTC. Its protein is CASWARTPSSYEQYF. V is TRBV6-5 and J is TRBJ2-7; TRBD2 might be the D (5 bases). CDR1 MNHEY and CDR2 SVGAGI come from the germline V gene. Trimming pared 8 bases from V and 0 bases from J, leaving 17 bases between. CDR3 size: 15 residues.

The rearrangement joins TRBV19 to TRBJ1-5, with a tentative D call TRBD1 (5 bases). CDR3 size: 9 residues. The V end lost 11 bases, the J end lost 6 bases, and 5 bases lay between the germline ends. The germline V gene has CDR1 LNHDA and CDR2 SQIVND (reference sequence). CDR3 amino acids: CAGGQPQHF. CDR3 nucleotides: TGTGCCGGGGGTCAGCCCCAGCATTTT.

This sequence joins TRBV7-9 and TRBJ2-1; 8 bases are a match to TRBD2. TRBJ2-7 matches the DNA end more closely, so the J call is doubtful. This CDR3 comprises 17 residues. CDR1 is SEHNR and CDR2 is FQNEAQ in the germline V gene (reference sequence). The CDR3 nucleotides are TGTGCCAGCAGCGTTGGTAGCGGGGCATTCTCCTACAATGAGCAGTACTTC. Protein: CASSVGSGAFSYNEQYF.

The V and J genes are TRBV5-4 and TRBJ2-7, with a tentative D call TRBD2 (6 bases). The V and J ends lost 3 bases and 1 base respectively, with 14 bases between them. The germline gives CDR1 SGHNT, CDR2 YYREEE (reference sequence). The CDR3 totals 15 residues. DNA of the CDR3: TGTGCCAGCAGCTCGACAGAGGCGGGGTCCTACGAGCAGTACTTC. Protein sequence: CASSSTEAGSYEQYF. The full variable domain, in which reference TRBV5-4 and TRBJ2-7 provide the parts outside the CDR3, is ETGVTQSPTHLIKTRGQQVTLRCSSQSGHNTVSWYQQALGQGPQFIFQYYREEENGRGNFPPRFSGLQFPNYSSELNVNALELDDSALYLCASSSTEAGSYEQYFGPGTRLTVT.

The gene calls are TRBV18 and TRBJ2-3; 8 bases fit TRBD2. V lost 6 bases, J lost 5 bases, and 7 bases stayed unmatched. The CDR3 extends over 14 amino acids. Germline CDR1 and CDR2: KGHSH and LQKENI. CDR3 region: CASSPAGVKDTQYF. The CDR3 nucleotides read TGTGCCAGCTCTCCAGCGGGAGTGAAAGATACGCAGTATTTT.

The chain employs TRBV18 and TRBJ2-7; D gene uncertain. From germline, CDR1 is KGHSH and CDR2 LQKENI. The CDR3 length is 13 residues. The V end lost 5 bases, the J end lost 6 bases, and 14 bases lay between the germline ends. The CDR3 here is CASSAIPGGEQYF. Written as DNA, the CDR3 is TGTGCCAGCTCAGCAATACCGGGCGGCGAGCAGTACTTC.

This clonotype turned up a few times. The chain employs TRBV12-3 or TRBV12-4 and TRBJ1-4, with no clear D. The V and J ends lost 1 base and 5 bases respectively, with 11 bases between them. The CDR3 spans 15 residues. The CDR3: CASSLVGQRNEKLFF. As DNA, the CDR3 is TGTGCCAGCAGTTTAGTTGGGCAGAGGAATGAAAAACTGTTTTTT.

The rearrangement joins TRBV27 to TRBJ1-4; 7 bases align to TRBD1. The CDR3 has 15 amino acids. V was clipped by 4 bases and J by 6 bases; unmatched bases: 8. CDR1 MNHEY and CDR2 SMNVEV come from the germline V gene (reference sequence). DNA for the CDR3: TGTGCCAGCAGTTCCTTTCAGGGGGGCGATGAAAAACTGTTTTTT. Its protein product is CASSSFQGGDEKLFF. The whole variable domain, filled in from reference TRBV27 and TRBJ1-4, reads EAQVTQNPRYLITVTGKKLTVTCSQNMNHEYMSWYRQDPGLGLRQIYYSMNVEVTDKGDVPEGYKVSRKEKRNFPLILESPSPNQTSLYFCASSSFQGGDEKLFFGSGTQLSVL.

This chain links TRBV7-9 with TRBJ1-2; TRBD1 might be the D (5 bases). CDR3 length: 16 residues. V was cut by 1 base and J by 4 bases, with 16 bases left in between. In germline, CDR1 is SEHNR, CDR2 FQNEAQ (reference sequence). The CDR3 loop is CASSLDGREGSYGYTF. DNA for the CDR3: TGTGCCAGCAGCTTAGATGGGAGGGAGGGGAGCTATGGCTACACCTTC.